Listed here are 32 T cell receptor beta chains from one sample, sequenced in a study of cytomegalovirus exposure and HLA in healthy donors. Researchers ran the PCR with 60 Vbeta and 13 Jbeta primers. Method: immunoSEQ multiplex PCR; TCRdb's copy keeps in-frame clones and lacks some. Of 150,000 to 200,000 clones listed, less than 85% are singletons. The sample comprised PBMCs. These receptors were obtained from a man aged 40-49 years in good health and CMV-seronegative.

The chain uses TRBV4-3 and TRBJ2-7, with 12 bases that match TRBD1. The J segment lost 4 bases and the V segment lost 3 bases, leaving 7 bases of the junction unmatched. The CDR3 consists of 16 residues. In germline, CDR1 is LGHNA, CDR2 YSLEER. CDR3: CASSQGSGQGAYEQYF. The CDR3 DNA is TGCGCCAGCAGCCAGGGATCGGGACAGGGGGCATACGAGCAGTACTTC.

The chain has TRBV10-3 and TRBJ2-7; TRBD1 matches 11 bases. Losses at the gene ends were 10 bases for V and 2 bases for J; bases not matched to a gene: 7. This CDR3 has 14 amino acids. Germline V gene data show CDR1 as ENHRY and CDR2 as SYGVKD. In nucleotides, the CDR3 is TGTGCCACGGAGGGACAGGGGGAGACCTACGAGCAGTACTTC. This gives the protein CATEGQGETYEQYF.

The chain recombines TRBV5-1 with TRBJ2-7; TRBD2 is a possible D gene (7 bases). The V end was cut by 1 base, the J end by 3 bases, with 14 bases between. The germline CDR1 and CDR2 sequences are SGHRS and YFSETQ. The CDR3 totals 15 residues. CDR3 nucleotide sequence: TGCGCCAGCAGCTTGAAGGGGGGGGGCCTCTACGAGCAGTACTTC. Translated, it gives CASSLKGGGLYEQYF.

This clone showed up just a few times. The chain has TRBV4-1 and TRBJ1-5; D is ambiguous. From germline, CDR1 is MGHRA and CDR2 YSYEKL. Trimming shortened V by 0 bases and J by 9 bases, and 9 bases separated the two germline ends. The CDR3 extends over 13 amino acids. CDR3 in DNA: TGCGCCAGCAGCCAAGATTCCAATAGGCCCCAGCATTTT. It specifies CASSQDSNRPQHF.

V is TRBV14 and J is TRBJ1-1; D is ambiguous. Trimming shortened V by 3 bases and J by 6 bases, and 17 bases separated the two germline ends. The CDR3 runs 15 residues. Germline V gene lookup returns CDR1 SGHDN and CDR2 FVKESK. The CDR3 reads CASSQKIGGRAEAFF. The CDR3 DNA follows: TGTGCCAGCAGCCAGAAAATAGGTGGGAGGGCTGAAGCTTTCTTT. Full variable domain (outside the CDR3, taken from reference TRBV14 and TRBJ1-1): EAGVTQFPSHSVIEKGQTVTLRCDPISGHDNLYWYRRVMGKEIKFLLHFVKESKQDESGMPNNRFLAERTGGTYSTLKVQPAELEDSGVYFCASSQKIGGRAEAFFGQGTRLTVV.

The genes are TRBV29-1 and TRBJ2-7, with D possibly matching TRBD1 (5 bases). With 6 bases removed from V and 6 bases from J, the gap between germline ends came to 12 bases. Germline V gene data show CDR1 as SQVTM and CDR2 as ANQGSEA. The CDR3 totals 11 residues. The CDR3 is CSVIGASEQYF. The CDR3 region has the DNA TGCAGCGTAATTGGGGCCTCCGAGCAGTACTTC.

For this clone: A junction boundary mismatches the germline segment, possibly from a read error. The rearrangement uses TRBV11-1 and TRBJ2-7, with 9 bases identical to TRBD2. The germline V gene has CDR1 SGHAT and CDR2 FQDESV (reference sequence). The CDR3 totals 15 residues. CDR3 sequence: CAGSLGSSGRNEQYF. DNA for the CDR3: TGTGCCGGCAGCTTAGGTAGTAGCGGGAGAAACGAGCAGTACTTC.

V gene TRBV7-2 combines with J gene TRBJ1-6; the match to TRBD1 covers 7 bases. This CDR3 contains 15 residues. Germline CDR1 is SGHTA and CDR2 is FQGNSA. Trimming at V came to 5 bases and at J to 7 bases, leaving 8 bases not matched to a gene. The CDR3 sequence is CASSLTVQGNSPLHF. The CDR3 DNA reads TGTGCCAGCAGCCTGACCGTACAGGGGAATTCACCCCTCCACTTT. Based on the CDR3 plus reference TRBV7-2 and TRBJ1-6, the full variable domain is GAGVSQSPSNKVTEKGKDVELRCDPISGHTALYWYRQSLGQGLEFLIYFQGNSAPDKSGLPSDRFSAERTGGSVSTLTIQRTQQEDSAVYLCASSLTVQGNSPLHFGNGTRLTVT.

This chain links TRBV7-3 with TRBJ1-1; TRBD1 matches at 7 bases. The CDR3 length is 14 residues. Losses at the gene ends were 5 bases for V and 5 bases for J; bases not matched to a gene: 8. Germline CDR1 SGHTA, CDR2 FQGTGA. CDR3 coding DNA: TGTGCCAGCAGCCGAGAACAGGGACAGACTGAAGCTTTCTTT. It yields the protein CASSREQGQTEAFF.

V gene TRBV7-2 combines with J gene TRBJ1-2; D is uncertain. Looked up from germline, CDR1 is SGHTA and CDR2 is FQGNSA. V lost 5 bases to trimming and J lost 8 bases, with 9 bases between them. The CDR3 extends over 11 amino acids. In nucleotides, the CDR3 is TGTGCCAGCAGCCCAAACGAGGGCTACACCTTC. Translation: CASSPNEGYTF.

The chain joins TRBV29-1 to TRBJ1-2; TRBD1 might be the D (6 bases). Germline CDR1 SQVTM, CDR2 ANQGSEA. The CDR3 runs to 13 residues. V was trimmed by 3 bases and J by 4 bases, leaving 12 bases between them. The CDR3 sequence is CSVDPTGLYGYTF. Written as DNA, the CDR3 is TGCAGCGTTGACCCGACAGGCCTCTATGGCTACACCTTC.

The J gene is TRBJ1-4, the V gene TRBV7-9, with D possibly TRBD1 on 5 matching bases. Per germline, CDR1 SEHNR and CDR2 FQNEAQ (reference sequence). The CDR3 is 14 residues long. Trimming removed 3 bases from V and 5 bases from J, with 10 bases in between. The CDR3 DNA is TGTGCCAGCAGCTTGGCACAGGAAAATGAAAAACTGTTTTTT. Its translation is CASSLAQENEKLFF.

The CDR3 protein is CASSQGGSIRQPQHF. The CDR3 DNA follows: TGCGCCAGCAGCCAAGGGGGCTCGATTAGGCAGCCCCAGCATTTT. The chain has TRBV4-3 and TRBJ1-5; D is possibly TRBD1 (5 bases). Germline CDR1 reads LGHNA; CDR2 reads YSLEER. The CDR3 length is 15 residues. V shed 1 base and J shed 7 bases, with 14 bases lying between them.

The chain links TRBV5-4 to TRBJ2-3; 10 bases are a match to TRBD2. There are 16 residues in the CDR3. In germline, CDR1 is SGHNT, CDR2 YYREEE (reference sequence). The ends lost 2 bases at V and 2 bases at J; junction bases unmatched: 5. CDR3 DNA: TGTGCCAGCAGCTTTGCGCTAGCGGGAGACACAGATACGCAGTATTTT. Residues: CASSFALAGDTDTQYF.

The CDR3 sequence: CASSSNLLAENTGELFF. DNA of the CDR3: TGTGCCAGCAGCTCAAACCTCCTAGCGGAAAACACCGGGGAGCTGTTTTTT. The rearrangement joins TRBV7-2 to TRBJ2-2; TRBD2 aligns across 7 bases. The CDR3 runs 17 residues. The germline CDR1 and CDR2 sequences are SGHTA and FQGNSA. J gave up 2 bases and V 4 bases, and 10 bases lay outside the gene matches.

V gene TRBV5-1 combines with J gene TRBJ2-3; the D gene is possibly TRBD1 (5 bases). Germline-derived CDR1 and CDR2 are SGHRS and YFSETQ. CDR3 length equals 15 residues. Trimming removed 1 base from V and 3 bases from J, with 12 bases in between. The CDR3 nucleotides read TGCGCCAGCAGCTTGAGGCAGGGAAGAACAGATACGCAGTATTTT. This codes for CASSLRQGRTDTQYF.

The rearrangement uses TRBV19 and TRBJ2-1, with 9 bases that match TRBD2. The V segment lost 1 base and the J segment 0 bases; nucleotides outside the gene matches: 7. The CDR3 sequence is 18 residues long. Germline V lookup: CDR1 LNHDA, CDR2 SQIVND (reference sequence). CDR3 amino acids: CASSIGSGGQSSYNEQFF. The CDR3 DNA follows: TGTGCCAGTAGTATAGGTAGCGGGGGCCAAAGCTCCTACAATGAGCAGTTCTTC.

This clone was counted once. CDR3 sequence reads: CASSEPGVTDTQYF. In DNA form, the CDR3 reads TGTGCCAGCAGTGAACCCGGAGTCACAGATACGCAGTATTTT. This sequence joins TRBV25-1 and TRBJ2-3; D gene unclear. V was trimmed by 2 bases and J by 2 bases, leaving 8 bases between them. The CDR3 runs 14 residues. In germline, CDR1 is MGHDK, CDR2 SYGVNS.

This chain joins TRBV2 and TRBJ1-3, with a weak D call TRBD1 (5 bases). V was cut by 3 bases and J by 1 base, with 10 bases left in between. From germline, CDR1 is SNHLY and CDR2 FYNNEI. There are 15 residues in the CDR3. Here the CDR3 reads CASSEGGISGNTIYF. The DNA for the CDR3 is TGTGCCAGCAGTGAGGGGGGTATTTCTGGAAACACCATATATTTT.

The chain couples TRBV7-9 to TRBJ1-2; D gene uncertain. The CDR3 length is 12 residues. Germline loops: CDR1 SEHNR, CDR2 FQNEAQ (reference sequence). The germline V and J ends were trimmed by 2 bases and 8 bases, with 9 bases remaining between them. The CDR3 sequence: CASSLSLRGYTF. DNA for the CDR3: TGTGCCAGCAGCTTATCCCTCAGAGGCTACACCTTC.

The chain recombines TRBV9 with TRBJ1-2, with D possibly matching TRBD1 (6 bases). The germline V gene has CDR1 SGDLS and CDR2 YYNGEE. V was shortened by 0 bases and J by 7 bases, with 10 bases between the two germline ends. CDR3 length equals 13 residues. The CDR3 protein is CASSVGGGRGYTF. The CDR3, as DNA: TGTGCCAGCAGCGTAGGAGGGGGTCGTGGCTACACCTTC.

This chain uses TRBV13 with TRBJ1-2; maybe TRBD1 (6 bases). The CDR3 length is 12 residues. Per germline, CDR1 PRHDT and CDR2 FYEKMQ (reference sequence). The V and J ends lost 5 bases and 5 bases respectively, with 9 bases between them. CDR3 DNA: TGTGCCAGCAGCCAACAGGGTTATGGCTACACCTTC. This gives the protein CASSQQGYGYTF.

The V call is TRBV14, the J call TRBJ2-2; TRBD2 might be the D (6 bases). The CDR3 extends over 14 amino acids. Trimming took 3 bases from V and 3 from J, leaving 8 bases between them. The germline CDR1 and CDR2 sequences are SGHDN and FVKESK. CDR3 protein: CASSQGRYTGELFF. Written as DNA, the CDR3 is TGTGCCAGCAGCCAGGGGAGGTACACCGGGGAGCTGTTTTTT.

The CDR3: CASSRDTHNTGELFF. The CDR3, as DNA: TGCGCCAGCAGCCGGGACACCCATAACACCGGGGAGCTGTTTTTT. V gene TRBV5-1 combines with J gene TRBJ2-2; tentative D call: TRBD1 (6 bases). Germline CDR1 is SGHRS and CDR2 is YFSETQ. V lost 4 bases and J 2 bases, leaving 12 bases between the germline ends. This CDR3 has 15 residues.

This chain joins TRBV7-3 and TRBJ2-1; TRBD2 matches 10 bases. Germline V lookup: CDR1 SGHTA, CDR2 FQGTGA. This CDR3 spans 15 amino acids. V shed 5 bases, J shed 4 bases, and the junction held 5 bases outside the gene matches. The CDR3 here is CASSPGTSVYNEQFF. Here the CDR3 DNA reads TGTGCCAGCAGCCCCGGGACTAGCGTTTACAATGAGCAGTTCTTC.

This chain links TRBV6-5 with TRBJ2-1, with 15 bases lining up with TRBD2. Germline trimming cut 7 bases from V and 8 bases from J; bases unmatched to any gene: 6. Germline values: CDR1 MNHEY, CDR2 SVGAGI. The CDR3 sequence is 15 residues long. The CDR3 sequence is CASTSGTSGRYEQFF. CDR3 sequence (DNA): TGTGCCAGCACCTCCGGGACTAGCGGGAGGTATGAGCAGTTCTTC.

This chain links TRBV18 with TRBJ2-3, with 8 bases matching TRBD2. Germline assignment: CDR1 KGHSH and CDR2 LQKENI. The CDR3 is 17 residues long. V shed 4 bases, J shed 9 bases, and the junction held 18 bases outside the gene matches. The CDR3: CASSLTAVDIGRGTQYF. In nucleotides, the CDR3 is TGTGCCAGCTCACTCACGGCTGTAGACATCGGGAGGGGGACGCAGTATTTT.

The V and J genes are TRBV27 and TRBJ2-1; 13 bases align to TRBD2. From germline, CDR1 is MNHEY and CDR2 SMNVEV (reference sequence). V lost 6 bases to trimming and J lost 7 bases; unmatched junction nucleotides: 9. The CDR3 is made up of 16 amino acids. CDR3 nucleotide sequence: TGTGCCAGCAGGCGCCCCTCGGGACTAGCGGGAAATGAGCAGTTCTTC. Protein product: CASRRPSGLAGNEQFF.

As to this clone: The same CDR3 also results from other DNA sequences found in this sample. The genes are TRBV7-2 and TRBJ1-1; possibly TRBD1 for D (5 bases). The CDR3 has 14 residues. Germline V gene sequence: CDR1 SGHTA, CDR2 FQGNSA. The germline V and J ends were trimmed by 5 bases and 3 bases, with 13 bases remaining between them. This CDR3 is CASSPGGIYTEAFF. CDR3 nucleotide sequence: TGTGCCAGCAGCCCTGGGGGGATCTACACTGAAGCTTTCTTT. Full variable domain (outside the CDR3, taken from reference TRBV7-2 and TRBJ1-1): GAGVSQSPSNKVTEKGKDVELRCDPISGHTALYWYRQSLGQGLEFLIYFQGNSAPDKSGLPSDRFSAERTGGSVSTLTIQRTQQEDSAVYLCASSPGGIYTEAFFGQGTRLTVV.

The chain combines TRBV6-5 with TRBJ2-7; 7 bases map to TRBD1. This CDR3 region has 13 residues. Germline trimming cut 6 bases from V and 4 bases from J; bases unmatched to any gene: 6. Germline CDR1 and CDR2: MNHEY and SVGAGI. CDR3 nucleotides: TGTGCCAGCAGATTCGTACAGGGGTACGAGCAGTACTTC. Translated: CASRFVQGYEQYF.

The rearrangement joins TRBV19 to TRBJ2-2; D perhaps matches TRBD2 (7 bases). Deletions cut 8 bases from V and 4 bases from J, with 14 bases between. Germline V gene lookup returns CDR1 LNHDA and CDR2 SQIVND (reference sequence). The CDR3 covers 14 residues. The CDR3 is CASEGGGRTGELFF. The CDR3 nucleotides read TGTGCCAGTGAGGGGGGGGGCCGCACCGGGGAGCTGTTTTTT.

This chain joins TRBV7-3 and TRBJ2-1, with 8 nucleotides matching TRBD2. The CDR3 consists of 15 residues. Per the germline V gene, CDR1 is SGHTA and CDR2 is FQGTGA. J lost 7 bases, V lost 6 bases, and 11 bases had no gene match. The CDR3 DNA reads as TGTGCCAGCAGACTGACCGGGACTAGAAAGAATGAGCAGTTCTTC. Translated, it gives CASRLTGTRKNEQFF.